The 30 T cell receptor beta chains below come from one sample, sequenced in a study of CD4 T cells in relation to SARS-CoV-2 and coronaviruses. Clones were read by immunoSEQ multiplex PCR, and TCRdb kept only the in-frame ones, dropping some. The sample yields tens of thousands of clones, around four fifths seen once. These TCRs are of unknown antigen specificity. CD4+ T cells from unexposed donors were obtained before the COVID-19 pandemic (2011-2018). The cells were cultured for less than twelve days before CD4+ T cells were isolated. Sequencing input: CD4+ T cells from PBMCs, cultured in vitro. The source is a human donor in good health.

The gene calls are TRBV3-1 (or the pseudogene TRBV3-2) and TRBJ2-7, with D tentatively TRBD1 or TRBD2 (5 bases each). Germline assignment: CDR1 LGHDT and CDR2 YNNKEL (reference sequence). V lost 0 bases, J lost 2 bases, and 5 bases lay in between. The CDR3 is 13 amino acids. CDR3 protein: CASSQEGAYEQYF. The CDR3 coding sequence is TGTGCCAGCAGCCAAGAGGGGGCCTACGAGCAGTACTTC.

The chain uses TRBV3-1 (or the pseudogene TRBV3-2) and TRBJ2-7; perhaps TRBD2 as D (5 bases). The CDR3 consists of 16 residues. The ends were cut back, 2 bases at V and 3 bases at J, with 17 bases in the middle. Germline V gene sequence: CDR1 LGHDT, CDR2 YNNKEL (reference sequence). The CDR3 protein is CASSQTTGVRVYEQYF. CDR3 DNA: TGTGCCAGCAGCCAAACTACCGGGGTGCGTGTCTACGAGCAGTACTTC.

J is TRBJ1-5 and V is TRBV28, with TRBD1 as a possible D gene (5 bases). This CDR3 spans 14 amino acids. V shed 7 bases and J shed 5 bases, with 15 bases lying between them. From germline, CDR1 is MDHEN and CDR2 SYDVKM. CDR3 in DNA: TGTGCCAGCACTAACGACGGGACCCATCAGCCCCAGCATTTT. Its translation is CASTNDGTHQPQHF.

The V call is TRBV2, the J call TRBJ2-5, with 8 bases identical to TRBD1. Trimming cost V 10 bases and J 5 bases; bases outside gene matches: 9. Germline V gene sequence: CDR1 SNHLY, CDR2 FYNNEI. The CDR3 sequence is 13 residues long. The CDR3 coding sequence is TGTGCCATTACACAGGGGGTGCAGGAGACCCAGTACTTC. Residues: CAITQGVQETQYF. Supplemented by reference TRBV2 and TRBJ2-5, the full variable domain reads EPEVTQTPSHQVTQMGQEVILRCVPISNHLYFYWYRQILGQKVEFLVSFYNNEISEKSEIFDDQFSVERPDGSNFTLKIRSTKLEDSAMYFCAITQGVQETQYFGPGTRLLVL.

In DNA form, the CDR3 reads TGCGCCAGCAGCGGCGGACTAGCGGGCCAAGAGACCCAGTACTTC. Translation: CASSGGLAGQETQYF. The V gene is TRBV4-1, the J gene TRBJ2-5; TRBD2 aligns across 11 bases. The CDR3 runs 15 residues. Germline V lookup: CDR1 MGHRA, CDR2 YSYEKL. Trimming at V came to 5 bases and at J to 1 base, leaving 3 bases not matched to a gene.

The rearrangement uses TRBV9 and TRBJ2-5; D remains ambiguous. Germline assignment: CDR1 SGDLS and CDR2 YYNGEE. Trimming pared 1 base from V and 1 base from J, leaving 11 bases between. This CDR3 comprises 15 residues. The DNA of the CDR3 is TGTGCCAGCAGCGTATCAGGTTCTACCCAAGAGACCCAGTACTTC. Amino acid sequence: CASSVSGSTQETQYF.

The chain has TRBV6-6 and TRBJ2-7; TRBD1 is a possible D gene (5 bases). Germline V lookup: CDR1 MNHNY, CDR2 SVGAGI (reference sequence). The CDR3 contains 15 residues. V was pared by 6 bases and J by 0 bases, with 15 bases between. CDR3 protein: CASSRDQGSSYEQYF. The CDR3 bases are TGTGCCAGCAGCCGAGATCAGGGAAGCTCCTACGAGCAGTACTTC.

The V and J genes are TRBV7-9 and TRBJ1-5, with 10 bases aligning to TRBD1. Trimming at V came to 4 bases and at J to 5 bases, leaving 5 bases not matched to a gene. Germline lookup yields CDR1 SEHNR and CDR2 FQNEAQ (reference sequence). The CDR3 spans 15 residues. CDR3 bases: TGTGCCAGCAGCTCGGTGGGACAGGGGTATCAGCCCCAGCATTTT. Translated, it gives CASSSVGQGYQPQHF.

J is TRBJ2-1 and V is TRBV6-4; TRBD2 is a possible D gene (6 bases). Germline V gene lookup returns CDR1 MRHNA and CDR2 SNTAGT. The CDR3 sequence is 12 residues long. With 5 bases removed from V and 8 bases from J, the gap between germline ends came to 10 bases. The CDR3 loop is CASSPTGDEQFF. The CDR3 DNA follows: TGTGCCAGCAGTCCGACGGGGGATGAGCAGTTCTTC.

The rearrangement joins TRBV6-5 to TRBJ1-3; D is unresolved. Per the germline V gene, CDR1 is MNHEY and CDR2 is SVGAGI. This CDR3 region has 14 residues. Trimming removed 7 bases at V and 0 bases at J, with 10 bases between. The CDR3 spells CASISGFSGNTIYF. The DNA of the CDR3 is TGTGCCAGCATCTCAGGATTCTCTGGAAACACCATATATTTT.

The rearrangement uses TRBV7-9 and TRBJ1-3; possible D gene TRBD1, 5 bases. Trimming pared 4 bases from V and 4 bases from J, leaving 14 bases between. In germline, CDR1 is SEHNR, CDR2 FQNEAQ (reference sequence). CDR3 size: 15 residues. CDR3 in amino acids: CASSYYVGRGNTIYF. The CDR3 bases are TGTGCCAGCAGCTACTATGTGGGGCGGGGAAACACCATATATTTT.

In this sample, this clone turned up a few times. V is TRBV27 and J is TRBJ1-6; 7 nucleotides align to TRBD1. V was clipped by 4 bases and J by 7 bases; unmatched bases: 10. The CDR3 covers 16 residues. Germline values: CDR1 MNHEY, CDR2 SMNVEV (reference sequence). As DNA, the CDR3 is TGTGCCAGCAGTTCAGTTAAGGGACAGCTCAATTCACCCCTCCACTTT. Encoded protein: CASSSVKGQLNSPLHF.

The V call is TRBV2, the J call TRBJ2-7, with TRBD2 matching 13 bases. The CDR3 extends over 16 amino acids. After removal of 5 bases from V and 4 bases from J, the junction contained 8 bases not matched to a gene. Germline V gene data show CDR1 as SNHLY and CDR2 as FYNNEI. CDR3 nucleotide sequence: TGTGCCAGCAGTTTTCAACCGGGACTAGCGGGATACGAGCAGTACTTC. Translated: CASSFQPGLAGYEQYF.

This chain links TRBV29-1 with TRBJ2-6; D unresolved. The germline V gene has CDR1 SQVTM and CDR2 ANQGSEA. The ends were cut back, 0 bases at V and 0 bases at J, with 6 bases in the middle. This CDR3 comprises 15 residues. The CDR3 region is CSVEDGSSGANVLTF. CDR3 sequence (DNA): TGCAGCGTTGAAGACGGAAGCTCTGGGGCCAACGTCCTGACTTTC.

This clone has a handful of counts. CDR3 bases: TGCGCCAGCAGCTCGCAGGGGGCTAGGGACACTGAAGCTTTCTTT. Translation: CASSSQGARDTEAFF. This rearrangement joins TRBV5-1 to TRBJ1-1; 8 bases line up with TRBD1. Per germline, CDR1 SGHRS and CDR2 YFSETQ. The CDR3 has 15 residues. Losses at the gene ends were 3 bases for V and 3 bases for J; bases not matched to a gene: 7.

This clone appeared once. The chain couples TRBV3-1 (or the pseudogene TRBV3-2) to TRBJ2-7; possibly TRBD2 for D (5 bases). Per the germline V gene, CDR1 is LGHDT and CDR2 is YNNKEL (reference sequence). The length of the CDR3 is 13 residues. Trimming removed 5 bases from V and 6 bases from J, with 14 bases in between. The CDR3 coding sequence is TGTGCCAGCAGCATCCAGGACTTCGGCGAGCAGTACTTC. It translates to CASSIQDFGEQYF.

This sequence joins TRBV2 and TRBJ1-1; D perhaps matches TRBD1 (6 bases). V lost 7 bases, J lost 4 bases, and 13 bases lay in between. This CDR3 region has 13 residues. Germline CDR1 is SNHLY and CDR2 is FYNNEI. The CDR3 DNA sequence: TGTGCCAGCAACAGGGATGGAGGCACTGAAGCTTTCTTT. Translation: CASNRDGGTEAFF.

The V gene is TRBV28, the J gene TRBJ1-5; unclear D gene. The CDR3 runs 12 residues. With 5 bases removed from V and 0 bases from J, the gap between germline ends came to 2 bases. CDR1 is MDHEN, CDR2 SYDVKM, per germline. The CDR3 DNA reads as TGTGCCAGCAGTGGTAGCAATCAGCCCCAGCATTTT. Its protein product is CASSGSNQPQHF.

This clone was recorded only once. The chain couples TRBV5-1 to TRBJ2-5; tentatively, D is TRBD1 (6 bases). From germline, CDR1 is SGHRS and CDR2 YFSETQ. CDR3 length: 14 amino acids. Trimming took 0 bases from V and 5 from J, leaving 11 bases between them. The CDR3 here is CASSLAGEWETQYF. CDR3 DNA: TGCGCCAGCAGCTTGGCAGGGGAGTGGGAGACCCAGTACTTC.

V usage is TRBV4-1 and J usage is TRBJ1-1; no definite D call. CDR3 length: 13 amino acids. Trimming pared 3 bases from V and 1 base from J, leaving 6 bases between. In germline, CDR1 is MGHRA, CDR2 YSYEKL. For the CDR3, the DNA is TGCGCCAGCAGCCACCTCGGGAACACTGAAGCTTTCTTT. As protein: CASSHLGNTEAFF.

The CDR3 region is CASTRTETQYF. In nucleotides, the CDR3 is TGTGCCAGCACCCGAACGGAGACCCAGTACTTC. V is TRBV6-5 and J is TRBJ2-5; D ambiguous. The germline CDR1 and CDR2 sequences are MNHEY and SVGAGI. CDR3 size: 11 residues. Trimming stripped 7 bases from V and 5 bases from J, with 8 bases between.

The V gene is TRBV24-1, the J gene TRBJ2-1, with 10 bases identical to TRBD2. The CDR3 totals 15 residues. Germline CDR1 KGHDR, CDR2 SFDVKD. Trimming removed 2 bases from V and 8 bases from J; junction bases left unmatched: 5. In DNA form, the CDR3 reads TGTGCCACCAGTGATTGGGGTAGCGGGAGGCATGAGCAGTTCTTC. It is translated as CATSDWGSGRHEQFF.

This CDR3 is CASSLGQGTEAFF. CDR3 coding DNA: TGTGCCAGCAGCCTGGGACAGGGCACTGAAGCTTTCTTT. The J gene is TRBJ1-1, the V gene TRBV3-1 (or the pseudogene TRBV3-2), with TRBD1 identical over 9 bases. Germline V lookup: CDR1 LGHDT, CDR2 YNNKEL (reference sequence). CDR3 size: 13 residues. V was pared by 4 bases and J by 4 bases, with 1 base of the junction left unmatched.

This chain links TRBV27 with TRBJ2-5, with 12 bases identical to TRBD1. The J segment lost 5 bases and the V segment lost 4 bases, leaving 5 bases of the junction unmatched. This CDR3 contains 15 residues. CDR1 and CDR2 from the germline V gene are MNHEY and SMNVEV (reference sequence). Here the CDR3 reads CASSSGTGGVETQYF. The CDR3 DNA follows: TGTGCCAGCAGTTCCGGGACAGGGGGCGTGGAGACCCAGTACTTC.

The gene calls are TRBV7-9 and TRBJ1-2; D is undetermined. The CDR3 extends over 12 amino acids. Germline V lookup: CDR1 SEHNR, CDR2 FQNEAQ (reference sequence). Trimming took 2 bases from V and 4 from J, leaving 5 bases between them. CDR3 nucleotides: TGTGCCAGCAGCTTATTGGGCTATGGCTACACCTTC. Its protein is CASSLLGYGYTF.

The chain combines TRBV6-4 with TRBJ1-4, with a tentative D call TRBD1 (5 bases). The CDR3 contains 14 residues. Per germline, CDR1 MRHNA and CDR2 SNTAGT. Trimming left V 6 bases short and J 5 bases short, with 13 bases between. For the CDR3, the DNA is TGTGCCAGCAGCGCGGGAGGGGTGAATGAAAAACTGTTTTTT. Translated, it gives CASSAGGVNEKLFF.

The chain links TRBV10-3 to TRBJ1-1, with D perhaps matching TRBD1 (5 bases). The CDR3 contains 11 residues. Germline V CDR1 and CDR2: ENHRY, SYGVKD. V lost 8 bases and J 5 bases, leaving 9 bases between the germline ends. The CDR3 sequence: CAISQGTEAFF. The CDR3 region has the DNA TGTGCCATCTCGCAGGGAACTGAAGCTTTCTTT.

The chain recombines TRBV18 with TRBJ2-1; D perhaps matches TRBD2 (6 bases). The germline V gene has CDR1 KGHSH and CDR2 LQKENI. The V and J ends lost 2 bases and 9 bases respectively, with 17 bases between them. CDR3 size: 15 residues. The CDR3 is CASSPSGDRPGEQFF. CDR3 bases: TGTGCCAGCTCACCATCGGGGGACCGACCGGGTGAGCAGTTCTTC.

V gene TRBV28 combines with J gene TRBJ1-1; D gene unclear. V lost 5 bases, J lost 4 bases, and 8 bases lay in between. The germline V gene has CDR1 MDHEN and CDR2 SYDVKM. The CDR3 runs 12 residues. CDR3 in amino acids: CASSIQATEAFF. CDR3 bases: TGTGCCAGCAGTATTCAGGCCACTGAAGCTTTCTTT.

The table lists this clone with a count of one. This chain uses TRBV7-3 with TRBJ2-1; 8 nucleotides agree with TRBD2. Per germline, CDR1 SGHTA and CDR2 FQGTGA. This CDR3 comprises 15 residues. The V gene end was trimmed by 5 bases and the J gene end by 0 bases; junction bases not matched to a gene: 3. Here the CDR3 DNA reads TGTGCCAGCAGCCCGACTAGCGACTCCTACAATGAGCAGTTCTTC. Residues: CASSPTSDSYNEQFF.